One and the same sample provided the 29 T cell receptor beta chains below, sequenced in a study of T cell clonality in common variable immunodeficiency. Sequenced by immunoSEQ multiplex PCR; TCRdb stores in-frame clones only, minus some. The sample includes about 59,000 clones, none of them occurring once. What was sequenced was peripheral blood mononuclear cells. The receptors originated from a person aged 18 to 69 in good health.

Ten or more counts support this clone. The CDR3 goes on 3 residues after the read ends, and that part is filled in from the germline J gene. V is TRBV5-1 and J is TRBJ1-2; D not certain. With 0 bases removed from V and 2 bases from J, the gap between germline ends came to 8 bases. CDR1 and CDR2 (germline): SGHRS, YFSETQ. The CDR3 has 14 amino acids. The CDR3 is CASSLDARNYGYTF. The part of the CDR3 DNA that was read is TGCGCCAGCAGCTTGGATGCCAGAAACTATGGC.

This clone was counted at least ten times. With the read ending 3 residues before the CDR3 end, the germline J gene is used to fill in that end. The chain employs TRBV19 and TRBJ2-1, with TRBD2 identical over 10 bases. The CDR3 sequence is 18 residues long. V was clipped by 2 bases and J by 8 bases; unmatched bases: 15. From germline, CDR1 is LNHDA and CDR2 SQIVND (reference sequence). The CDR3 loop is CASSITRPASGGRDEQFF. The DNA read from the CDR3 is TGTGCCAGTAGTATAACCCGACCCGCTAGCGGGGGTCGGGATGAG. The full variable domain, with the rest looked up from reference TRBV19 and TRBJ2-1, is DGGITQSPKYLFRKEGQNVTLSCEQNLNHDAMYWYRQDPGQGLRLIYYSQIVNDFQKGDIAEGYSVSREKKESFPLTVTSAQKNPTAFYLCASSITRPASGGRDEQFFGPGTRLTVL.

This clone came up many times. This CDR3 reads CAWSVGQGYTDTQYF. The part of the CDR3 DNA that was read is TGTGCCTGGAGTGTAGGGCAGGGGTATACAGATACG. The rearrangement links TRBV30 to TRBJ2-3, with D possibly being TRBD1 (6 bases). The read ends 3 residues early relative to the CDR3; the germline J gene fills the gap. Germline assignment: CDR1 GTSNPN and CDR2 SVGIG (reference sequence). There are 15 residues in the CDR3. With 0 bases removed from V and 3 bases from J, the gap between germline ends came to 13 bases.

Concerning this clone itself: The read falls 3 residues short of the CDR3 end, and the missing part is taken from the germline J gene. V gene TRBV7-3 combines with J gene TRBJ1-2; D unresolved. The CDR3 extends over 15 amino acids. Looked up from germline, CDR1 is SGHTA and CDR2 is FQGTGA. CDR3 sequence reads: CASSLVAARGDTYTF. The DNA read from the CDR3 is TGTGCCAGCAGCTTAGTAGCAGCACGGGGAGATACC.

This clone was counted many times. The read stops 3 residues short of the end of the CDR3; the missing end is completed from the germline J gene. V and J are TRBV5-5 and TRBJ1-4; perhaps TRBD1 as D (6 bases). V was clipped by 4 bases and J by 3 bases, with 13 bases between them. Germline values: CDR1 SGHKS, CDR2 YYEKEE (reference sequence). The CDR3 is 15 residues long. CDR3 in amino acids: CASSQTGKSNEKLFF. The sequenced CDR3 bases are TGTGCCAGCAGCCAAACAGGGAAGTCTAATGAAAAA.

This clone was picked up many times. The sequenced fragment ends 3 residues before the CDR3 boundary, so the rest is inferred from the germline J gene. The V gene is TRBV20-1, the J gene TRBJ1-6; TRBD1 agrees at 8 bases. Germline V lookup: CDR1 DFQATT, CDR2 SNEGSKA (reference sequence). The length of the CDR3 is 16 residues. V lost 6 bases, J lost 9 bases, and 16 bases stayed unmatched. The covered CDR3 bases are TGCAGTGCGAGGGGGGGCGAAGGGACAGGAAGTTCACCC. Translated: CSARGGEGTGSSP. The whole CDR3 sequence reads CSARGGEGTGSSPLHF.

This clone was recorded many times. The read comes to an end 3 residues before the CDR3 does, leaving the germline J gene to fill in the end. This chain links TRBV13 with TRBJ1-6, with 9 bases that match TRBD1. In germline, CDR1 is PRHDT, CDR2 FYEKMQ (reference sequence). The CDR3 runs to 14 residues. J lost 7 bases, V lost 4 bases, and 2 bases had no gene match. The part of the CDR3 DNA that was read is TGTGCCAGCAGCTCGGGGACAGGGAATTCACCC. The encoded protein is CASSSGTGNSP. The complete CDR3 protein is CASSSGTGNSPLHF.

This clone was observed many times. Coverage ceases 3 residues before the CDR3 finishes, and the germline J gene fills in the end. The gene calls are TRBV5-1 and TRBJ2-1; 7 nucleotides match TRBD1. Germline assignment: CDR1 SGHRS and CDR2 YFSETQ. CDR3 size: 15 residues. V lost 4 bases and J lost 7; bases outside the gene matches: 11. CDR3 protein: CASSPRQGRGNEQFF. The sequenced CDR3 bases are TGCGCCAGCAGCCCGAGACAGGGAAGGGGAAATGAG.

This clone was counted at least ten times. The read comes to an end 3 residues before the CDR3 does, leaving the germline J gene to fill in the end. V is TRBV7-9 and J is TRBJ2-1; D remains ambiguous. V dropped 0 bases and J dropped 6 bases, with 9 bases sitting between them. CDR3 length: 14 residues. Germline V CDR1 and CDR2: SEHNR, FQNEAQ (reference sequence). The DNA read from the CDR3 is TGTGCCAGCAGCTTAGCGCTCGGGTTCAATGAG. This codes for CASSLALGFNE. The whole CDR3 protein reads CASSLALGFNEQFF. Supplemented by reference TRBV7-9 and TRBJ2-1, the full variable domain reads DTGVSQNPRHKITKRGQNVTFRCDPISEHNRLYWYRQTLGQGPEFLTYFQNEAQLEKSRLLSDRFSAERPKGSFSTLEIQRTEQGDSAMYLCASSLALGFNEQFFGPGTRLTVL.

This clone appeared many times. The CDR3 end falls 3 residues outside the read, so it is completed with the germline J gene. This chain uses TRBV6-4 with TRBJ1-2, with 9 bases lining up with TRBD1. The CDR3 is made up of 16 amino acids. V lost 4 bases and J lost 6; bases outside the gene matches: 12. Germline V CDR1 and CDR2: MRHNA, SNTAGT. This chain's CDR3 is CASSASRTGVQDGYTF. CDR3 DNA, as far as it was read: TGTGCCAGCAGTGCCTCCCGGACAGGGGTTCAGGATGGC.

This clone was found many times. The read falls 3 residues short of the CDR3 end, and the missing part is taken from the germline J gene. The chain couples TRBV10-3 to TRBJ1-2; possible D gene TRBD1, 5 bases. CDR3 length: 15 residues. Germline CDR1 ENHRY, CDR2 SYGVKD. Deletions cut 3 bases from V and 0 bases from J, with 11 bases between. The part of the CDR3 DNA that was read is TGTGCCATCAGTGAAACAACAGGAACTAACTATGGC. Its translation: CAISETTGTNYG. The full-length CDR3 reads as CAISETTGTNYGYTF.

This clone has ten or more counts. Read coverage stops 3 residues before the CDR3 terminus; the germline J gene supplies the remainder. V is TRBV10-3 and J is TRBJ2-7, with D tentatively TRBD2 (6 bases). CDR1 is ENHRY, CDR2 SYGVKD, per germline. V gave up 3 bases and J gave up 0 bases, with 12 bases separating them. The CDR3 runs 15 residues. The part of the CDR3 DNA that was read is TGTGCCATCAGTGAAAGGGACTCTAGCTCCTACGAG. It translates to CAISERDSSSYE. The full CDR3 protein is CAISERDSSSYEQYF.

This clone was counted at least ten times. The CDR3 end falls 3 residues outside the read, so it is completed with the germline J gene. This chain uses TRBV6-2 or TRBV6-3 with TRBJ1-1; D not certain. CDR3 length: 13 residues. Trimming removed 3 bases from V and 2 bases from J, with 7 bases in between. Germline CDR1 reads MNHEY; CDR2 reads SVGEGT. The CDR3 DNA, read in part, is TGTGCCAGCAGTTATTTATTTAACACTGAA. Amino acids: CASSYLFNTE. The full CDR3 protein is CASSYLFNTEAFF.

This clone has a count of ten or more. The missing CDR3 end, 3 residues past where the read stops, is filled in from the germline J gene. The chain links TRBV18 to TRBJ2-1; TRBD1 is a possible D gene (6 bases). Between the trimmed V and J ends, which lost 5 bases and 5 bases, there was a span of 13 bases. There are 14 residues in the CDR3. Germline assignment: CDR1 KGHSH and CDR2 LQKENI. The CDR3 protein is CASSTTGQNNEQFF. Incomplete CDR3 DNA: TGTGCCAGCTCAACCACAGGGCAGAACAATGAG. Variable domain in full (rest from reference TRBV18 and TRBJ2-1): NAGVMQNPRHLVRRRGQEARLRCSPMKGHSHVYWYRQLPEEGLKFMVYLQKENIIDESGMPKERFSAEFPKEGPSILRIQQVVRGDSAAYFCASSTTGQNNEQFFGPGTRLTVL.

Many counts were recorded for this clone. The CDR3 here is CASSQGQNNEKLFF. The covered CDR3 bases are TGTGCCAGCTCACAGGGACAGAATAATGAAAAA. This chain uses TRBV18 with TRBJ1-4; 7 positions agree with TRBD1. The CDR3 goes on 3 residues after the read ends, and that part is filled in from the germline J gene. The J segment lost 4 bases and the V segment lost 4 bases, leaving 3 bases of the junction unmatched. The CDR3 covers 14 residues. CDR1 KGHSH and CDR2 LQKENI come from the germline V gene.

This clone was counted many times. CDR3 DNA, as far as it was read: TGCAGTCTACCTTTGGGGGGGAATGAG. Amino acid sequence: CSLPLGGNE. The full CDR3 protein reads CSLPLGGNEQFF. This chain connects TRBV20-1 to TRBJ2-1, with 7 nucleotides matching TRBD2. Sequencing ends 3 residues short of the CDR3 end; the germline J gene provides the rest. CDR1 DFQATT and CDR2 SNEGSKA come from the germline V gene (reference sequence). The CDR3 extends over 12 amino acids. The ends lost 8 bases at V and 7 bases at J; junction bases unmatched: 8.

This clone was counted ten times or more. The read comes to an end 3 residues before the CDR3 does, leaving the germline J gene to fill in the end. J is TRBJ2-5 and V is TRBV7-3; 9 nucleotides agree with TRBD1. The CDR3 is 13 amino acids. CDR1 is SGHTA, CDR2 FQGTGA, per germline. The trim removed 5 bases at V and 5 bases at J, leaving 3 bases unmatched. Partial CDR3 DNA: TGTGCCAGCAGCCCCGGGACAGGGGAGACC. Protein: CASSPGTGET. In full, the CDR3 reads CASSPGTGETQYF. The whole variable domain, filled in from reference TRBV7-3 and TRBJ2-5, reads GAGVSQTPSNKVTEKGKYVELRCDPISGHTALYWYRQSLGQGPEFLIYFQGTGAADDSGLPNDRFFAVRPEGSVSTLKIQRTERGDSAVYLCASSPGTGETQYFGPGTRLLVL.

This clone was seen many times. The missing CDR3 end, 3 residues past where the read stops, is filled in from the germline J gene. The chain uses TRBV5-4 and TRBJ2-2, with 8 bases lining up with TRBD1. The CDR3 runs to 16 residues. With V trimmed by 2 bases and J by 1 base, 4 bases remained unmatched. Germline V gene sequence: CDR1 SGHNT, CDR2 YYREEE (reference sequence). CDR3 DNA (partial): TGTGCCAGCAGCTTTGGACAGGGAGGGAACACCGGGGAG. This translates into CASSFGQGGNTGE. From start to end, the CDR3 is CASSFGQGGNTGELFF.

There are many counts of this clone. The read falls 3 residues short of the CDR3 end, and the missing part is taken from the germline J gene. The sample carries other DNA sequences with the same CDR3. V gene TRBV10-3 combines with J gene TRBJ2-5, with TRBD1 matching over 8 bases. The V gene end was trimmed by 0 bases and the J gene end by 7 bases; junction bases not matched to a gene: 4. Germline V CDR1 and CDR2: ENHRY, SYGVKD. The length of the CDR3 is 14 residues. CDR3 residues: CAISESKQGGTQYF. The CDR3 DNA, read in part, is TGTGCCATCAGTGAGTCGAAACAGGGGGGGACC.

This clone was detected ten times or more. The sequenced fragment ends 3 residues before the CDR3 boundary, so the rest is inferred from the germline J gene. The chain is built from TRBV20-1 and TRBJ1-5, with TRBD1 matching over 7 bases. The CDR3 runs to 15 residues. Germline CDR1 reads DFQATT; CDR2 reads SNEGSKA (reference sequence). The CDR3 loop reads CSAIIRGRNLQPQHF. Partial CDR3 DNA: TGCAGTGCTATTATTAGGGGGCGCAACCTTCAACCC.

In this sample, this clone turned up many times. The read ends 3 residues before the CDR3 terminus; that terminus is restored from the germline J gene. This chain links TRBV9 with TRBJ2-5; TRBD2 agrees at 11 bases. Germline lookup yields CDR1 SGDLS and CDR2 YYNGEE. The length of the CDR3 is 16 residues. J lost 5 bases, V lost 0 bases, and 6 bases had no gene match. CDR3 bases read: TGTGCCAGCAGCGTAGGGGCTAGCGGGGGGCGGGAGACC. Translating gives CASSVGASGGRET. The full CDR3 protein is CASSVGASGGRETQYF.

Many counts were recorded for this clone. The CDR3 end falls 3 residues outside the read, so it is completed with the germline J gene. The chain uses TRBV9 and TRBJ1-2; D gene uncertain. The CDR3 runs 15 residues. V was pared by 0 bases and J by 4 bases, with 13 bases between. Germline CDR1 reads SGDLS; CDR2 reads YYNGEE. The DNA read from the CDR3 is TGTGCCAGCAGCGTAGAAAGTGGTCAGCGCTATGGC. It translates to CASSVESGQRYG. The entire CDR3 protein is CASSVESGQRYGYTF. The complete variable domain, with remaining parts taken from reference TRBV9 and TRBJ1-2, reads DSGVTQTPKHLITATGQRVTLRCSPRSGDLSVYWYQQSLDQGLQFLIQYYNGEERAKGNILERFSAQQFPDLHSELNLSSLELGDSALYFCASSVESGQRYGYTFGSGTRLTVV.

This clone was observed many times. The sequenced fragment ends 3 residues before the CDR3 boundary, so the rest is inferred from the germline J gene. The V and J genes are TRBV19 and TRBJ2-1; 11 bases align to TRBD2. The CDR3 sequence is 17 residues long. Germline V gene sequence: CDR1 LNHDA, CDR2 SQIVND (reference sequence). V was pared by 5 bases and J by 0 bases, with 6 bases of the junction left unmatched. This CDR3 is CASSPLAGGGSYNEQFF. The sequenced part of the CDR3 DNA is TGTGCCAGTAGTCCCCTAGCGGGAGGAGGCTCCTACAATGAG.

This clone has at least ten counts. The read halts 3 residues ahead of the CDR3 end, with the missing end drawn from the germline J gene. This chain links TRBV5-1 with TRBJ1-4; D might be TRBD1 (5 bases). The CDR3 totals 14 residues. V was clipped by 4 bases and J by 3 bases, with 10 bases between them. Germline CDR1 is SGHRS and CDR2 is YFSETQ. CDR3 DNA, as far as it was read: TGCGCCAGCAGCCTGGGGCTTGCTAATGAAAAA. Protein product: CASSLGLANEK. The full CDR3 is CASSLGLANEKLFF.

This clone has ten or more counts. The DNA ends 3 residues before the CDR3 does, and the rest of the CDR3 is filled in from the germline J gene. V is TRBV7-2 and J is TRBJ1-1; no clear D. The CDR3 has 13 amino acids. CDR1 is SGHTA, CDR2 FQGNSA, per germline. The V end was cut by 5 bases, the J end by 6 bases, with 13 bases between. CDR3 sequence: CASSPTGSAEAFF. The sequenced CDR3 bases are TGTGCCAGCAGCCCCACGGGGTCGGCTGAA. The full variable domain, rest sourced from reference TRBV7-2 and TRBJ1-1, is GAGVSQSPSNKVTEKGKDVELRCDPISGHTALYWYRQSLGQGLEFLIYFQGNSAPDKSGLPSDRFSAERTGGSVSTLTIQRTQQEDSAVYLCASSPTGSAEAFFGQGTRLTVV.

The sample holds many counts of this clone. The CDR3 end lies 3 residues beyond the end of the read and is filled in from the germline J gene. The chain recombines TRBV19 with TRBJ2-1; D remains ambiguous. Germline V gene lookup returns CDR1 LNHDA and CDR2 SQIVND (reference sequence). The CDR3 runs to 15 residues. The V end was cut by 6 bases, the J end by 0 bases, with 12 bases between. The covered CDR3 bases are TGTGCCAGTAGCCCCTTGAGTAGCTCCTACAATGAG. As protein: CASSPLSSSYNE. The full CDR3 protein is CASSPLSSSYNEQFF.

This clone appeared many times. Sequencing ends 3 residues short of the CDR3 end; the germline J gene provides the rest. J is TRBJ2-7 and V is TRBV7-7, with a tentative D call TRBD1 (6 bases). Looked up from germline, CDR1 is SSHAT and CDR2 is FNYEAQ (reference sequence). V dropped 4 bases and J dropped 5 bases, with 15 bases sitting between them. CDR3 length: 14 residues. The part of the CDR3 DNA that was read is TGTGCCAGCAGCTCAAGGACAGAATCCAACGAG. Translation gives CASSSRTESNE. The whole CDR3 region reads CASSSRTESNEQYF.

This clone was counted many times. Read coverage stops 3 residues before the CDR3 terminus; the germline J gene supplies the remainder. The chain carries TRBV7-9 and TRBJ1-2, with TRBD1 as a possible D gene (5 bases). Between the trimmed V and J ends, which lost 5 bases and 2 bases, there was a span of 15 bases. CDR1 is SEHNR and CDR2 is FQNEAQ in the germline V gene (reference sequence). The CDR3 contains 15 residues. The part of the CDR3 DNA that was read is TGTGCCAGCAGCCGGGGGGAGGGATCGAACTATGGC. Translation: CASSRGEGSNYG. The full CDR3 protein reads CASSRGEGSNYGYTF.

This clone has ten or more counts. Read data end 3 residues before the CDR3 end; the end is taken from the germline J gene. The V and J genes are TRBV10-1 and TRBJ1-3; 8 bases align to TRBD1. This CDR3 is built from 13 residues. Germline values: CDR1 WNHNN, CDR2 SYGVQD (reference sequence). The part of the CDR3 DNA that was read is TGCGCCAGCGCCCTAGGACAGGGTACGGAC. Translating gives CASALGQGTD. The whole CDR3 sequence is CASALGQGTDIYF.